The clone carrying this TCR beta chain was found a few times. Its antigen is still unknown. TCRdb re-analysed the 5' RACE reads in MiXCR, keeping a single row per CDR3 protein. The sample lists 350,000 to 450,000 distinct CDR3 sequences; approximately 17% were seen once. The CDR3 length is 12 residues. V lost 2 bases to trimming and J lost 8 bases, with 7 bases between them. CDR1 and CDR2 (germline): SGHTA, FQGTGA. The source of the sample is a study of identical twins. Study-wide results and limits: These conclusions were based on statistical analysis (cross-sectional, not following the same donors). Alpha sequences out of frame and shared by twins had excess low generation probability.

What was sequenced was naive T cells sorted from blood. The gene calls are TRBV7-3 and TRBJ2-1; tentative D call: TRBD1 (6 bases). The TCR sequence derives from a man in his fifties in good health. The CDR3 DNA reads TGTGCCAGCAGCTTACAGGGGCATGAGCAGTTCTTC. Translation: CASSLQGHEQFF.